This T cell receptor (beta chain) is drawn from a study of blood T cells in healthy people across ages. This CDR3 comprises 13 residues. Germline CDR1 reads MNHNY; CDR2 reads SVGAGI (reference sequence). V was trimmed by 4 bases and J by 6 bases, leaving 13 bases between them. Next came a second PCR, run for roughly 7 to 12 cycles, which used a sample-barcoded 5' primer along with a J-beta primer mix. TCRdb reanalysed the 5' RACE reads using MiXCR and keeps one entry per CDR3 protein. The sample has 550,000 to 800,000 distinct CDR3 sequences; under 25% are singletons. The sequenced material came from blood. The chain recombines TRBV6-6 with TRBJ2-7, with a possible D match to TRBD2 (5 bases). The clonotype comes from a man in his sixties or seventies in good health. The CDR3 DNA follows: TGTGCCAGCAGTTCCCGACTGGACTCCGAGCAGTACTTC. Translation: CASSSRLDSEQYF.